Included here is one T cell receptor (beta chain) sequence, with context. Per the germline V gene, CDR1 is DFQATT and CDR2 is SNEGSKA (reference sequence). The CDR3 covers 16 residues. Unmatched junction bases numbered 14, after V lost 5 bases and J lost 2 bases. These data belong to a study of T cell repertoires in cytomegalovirus infection. TCRdb analysed the reads with MiXCR anew, one entry per CDR3 protein. The sample includes approximately 630,000 distinct CDR3 sequences, approximately 24% of them seen just once. This receptor was taken from a human donor in good health (CMV status not recorded). Some clones in this sample may be carry-over from other donors' samples. This chain links TRBV20-1 with TRBJ2-7; 8 nucleotides agree with TRBD2. Sequenced input: CD8+ T cells from PBMCs. In DNA, the CDR3 is TGCAGTGCTGGGGCCGCGATAGCGGGGACGACCTACGAGCAGTACTTC. Translated, it gives CSAGAAIAGTTYEQYF.